This T cell receptor (beta chain) is drawn from a study of molecular identifiers for immune sequencing clone quantification. Study-wide results and limits: Highly expanded clone sizes could be underestimated by identical TCR molecules sharing a barcode. It was shown that clones above 20 RNA copies held over 98% of effector molecules, but under 1% in naive cells.

Isolation of naive CD8 T cells was achieved by sorting on a CD8+CD4-CCR7+CD45RA+ phenotype. This clonotype was seen repeatedly, ten times or more. Antigen unknown. Previously described methods and listed TCR primers were employed for the bulk TCR libraries. TCRdb fed the PCR reads into MiXCR, producing one record per CDR3 protein. Of 300,000 to 400,000 distinct CDR3 sequences listed, 24% are singletons. Germline CDR1 and CDR2: SGHRS and YFSETQ. CDR3 length: 13 amino acids. Trimming removed 0 bases at V and 3 bases at J, with 7 bases between. The TCR was taken from a human donor in good health. Some libraries in this study had Jurkat cell RNA spiked in. Sequencing input: naive CD8+ T cells from blood, with Jurkat cell RNA spiked in. Noted subset: FACS-sorted CD8+CD4-CCR7+CD45RA+ naive T cells. This rearrangement joins TRBV5-1 to TRBJ2-7, with D hard to call. The CDR3 sequence is CASSLDSVYEQYF. CDR3 in DNA: TGCGCCAGCAGCTTGGATTCAGTCTACGAGCAGTACTTC.